The rows below give T cell receptor beta chains drawn from one sample of a study of cytomegalovirus exposure and HLA in healthy donors. Produced via immunoSEQ multiplex PCR; TCRdb's table is partial and in-frame only. In the table there are roughly 100,000 clones, roughly 80% of which are singletons. Sequenced: PBMCs. These receptors were taken from a man aged 25 to 40 in good health and CMV-seropositive. CDR3s leave out the opening cysteine and the closing phenylalanine or tryptophan.

v_call cdr3_aa
TRBV6-1 ASSRTGNTGELF
TRBV6-1 ASSPRAGGETQY
TRBV28 ASSRLYEAF
TRBV4-2 ASSQATGLLSPQH
TRBV6-5 ASSYRRDLNTEAF
TRBV6-5 ASRQGMGTEAF
TRBV14 ASSPGFYGYT
TRBV2 ASRSFRDISSNQPQH
TRBV28 ASIGTGTGGYT
TRBV5-4 ASSFGEGSYSPLH
TRBV27 ASSPTVSGSTDTQY
TRBV27 ASSLSRRLTDTQY
TRBV5-6 ASSLGLGGETQY
TRBV7-8 ASSWGVVNTEAF
TRBV6-5 ASSPRPQLEAF
TRBV10-1 ASSERDRGNTGELF
TRBV13 ASSLRQGGYSPLH
TRBV4-2 ASSHPGTGDEKLF
TRBV30 AWSVPRTGVTYEQY
TRBV19 ASSILKGQQETQY